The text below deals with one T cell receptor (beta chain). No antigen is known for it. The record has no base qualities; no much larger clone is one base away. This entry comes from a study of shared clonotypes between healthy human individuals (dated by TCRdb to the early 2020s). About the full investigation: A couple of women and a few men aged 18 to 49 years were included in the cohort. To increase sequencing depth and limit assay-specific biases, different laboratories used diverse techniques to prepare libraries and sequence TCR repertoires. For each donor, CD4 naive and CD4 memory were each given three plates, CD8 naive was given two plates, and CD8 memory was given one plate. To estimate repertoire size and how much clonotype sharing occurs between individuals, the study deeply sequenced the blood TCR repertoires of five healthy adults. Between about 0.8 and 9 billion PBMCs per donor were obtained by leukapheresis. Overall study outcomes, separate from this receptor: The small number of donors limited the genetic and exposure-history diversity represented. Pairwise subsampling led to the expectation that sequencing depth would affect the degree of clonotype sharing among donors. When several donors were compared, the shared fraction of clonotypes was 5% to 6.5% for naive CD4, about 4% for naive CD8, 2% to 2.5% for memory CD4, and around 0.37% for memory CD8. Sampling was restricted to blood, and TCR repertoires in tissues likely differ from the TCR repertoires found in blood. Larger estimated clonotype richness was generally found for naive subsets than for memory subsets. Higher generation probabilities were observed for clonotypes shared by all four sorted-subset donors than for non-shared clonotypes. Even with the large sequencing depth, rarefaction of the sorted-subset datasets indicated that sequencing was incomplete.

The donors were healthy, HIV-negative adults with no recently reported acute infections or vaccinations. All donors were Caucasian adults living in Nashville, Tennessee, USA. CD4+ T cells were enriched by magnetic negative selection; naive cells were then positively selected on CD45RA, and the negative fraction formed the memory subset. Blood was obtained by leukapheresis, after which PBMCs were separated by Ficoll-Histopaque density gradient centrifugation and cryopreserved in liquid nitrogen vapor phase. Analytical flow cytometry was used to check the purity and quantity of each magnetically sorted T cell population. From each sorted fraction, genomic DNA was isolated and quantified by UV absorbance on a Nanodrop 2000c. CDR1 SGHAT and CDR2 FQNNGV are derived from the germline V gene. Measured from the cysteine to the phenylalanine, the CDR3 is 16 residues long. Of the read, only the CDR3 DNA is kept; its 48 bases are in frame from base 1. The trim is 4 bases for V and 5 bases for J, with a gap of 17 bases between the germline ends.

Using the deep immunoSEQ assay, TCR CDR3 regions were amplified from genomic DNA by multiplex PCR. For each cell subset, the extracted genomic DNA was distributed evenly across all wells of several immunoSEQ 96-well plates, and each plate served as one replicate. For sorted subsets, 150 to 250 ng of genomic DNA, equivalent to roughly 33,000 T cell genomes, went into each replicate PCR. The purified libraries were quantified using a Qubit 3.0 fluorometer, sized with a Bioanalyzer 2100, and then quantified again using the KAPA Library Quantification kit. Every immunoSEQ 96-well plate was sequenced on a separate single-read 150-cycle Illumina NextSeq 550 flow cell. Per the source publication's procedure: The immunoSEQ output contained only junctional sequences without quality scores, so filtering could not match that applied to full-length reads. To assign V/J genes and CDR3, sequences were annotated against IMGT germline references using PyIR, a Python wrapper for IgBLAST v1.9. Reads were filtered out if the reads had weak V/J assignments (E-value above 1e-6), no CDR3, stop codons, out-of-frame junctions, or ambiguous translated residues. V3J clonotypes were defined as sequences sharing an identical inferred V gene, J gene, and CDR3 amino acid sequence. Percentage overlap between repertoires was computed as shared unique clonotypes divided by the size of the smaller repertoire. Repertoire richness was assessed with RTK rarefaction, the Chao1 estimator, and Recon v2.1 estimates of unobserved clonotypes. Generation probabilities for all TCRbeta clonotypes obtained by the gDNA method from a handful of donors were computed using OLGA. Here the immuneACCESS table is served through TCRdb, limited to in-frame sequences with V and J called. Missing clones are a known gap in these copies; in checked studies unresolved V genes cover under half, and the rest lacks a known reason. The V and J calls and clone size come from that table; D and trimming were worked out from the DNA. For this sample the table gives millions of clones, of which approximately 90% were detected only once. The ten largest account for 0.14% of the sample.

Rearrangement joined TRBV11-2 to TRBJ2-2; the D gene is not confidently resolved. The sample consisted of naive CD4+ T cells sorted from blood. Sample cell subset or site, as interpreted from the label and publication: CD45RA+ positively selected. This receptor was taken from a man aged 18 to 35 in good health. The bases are TGTGCCAGCAGCTATAACCCCCCGAGGTTAACCGGGGAGCTGTTTTTT. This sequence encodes CASSYNPPRLTGELFF.